This T cell receptor (beta chain) was sequenced during a study of identical twins (dated by TCRdb to 2016 to 2017). Context from the whole study: The study deep-sequenced TCR alpha and beta repertoires from monozygotic twins, unrelated adults of various ages and cord blood to test whether fetal clonotypes persist. To rule out contamination, the twin experiments were replicated at different times with different library preparation protocols.

Receptors were amplified or captured by 5' RACE. The instrument given in TCRdb is Illumina HiSeq 2000. Template switching introduced a universal primer binding site; the final cDNA contained a unique molecular identifier, enabling accurate counting of TCR cDNA molecules. Specific primers in the conserved constant-segment region were used to synthesize first-strand cDNA for the TCR alpha and beta chains. To control for contamination, every cDNA library carried two barcodes: a SMART-Mk sample barcode plus Illumina barcodes. TruSeq adapter sequences along with Illumina sample barcodes were introduced in two successive PCR steps. Sequencing of the TCR alpha and beta cDNA libraries was done on the Illumina HiSeq platform using custom primers. Under the source paper's analysis protocol: MiGEC was used to process raw reads and extract unique molecular identifiers, and MiXCR was used to find CDR3 positions. Recombination models were inferred per individual with the repgenHMM and IGoR tools using an EM algorithm. The analysis of shared clonotypes was done with the tcR package in R, with sharing normalized by the product of cloneset sizes. Out-of-frame nonproductive sequences were analyzed to study raw recombination free of thymic and clonal selection effects. TCRdb reprocessed the public reads (quality trimming at Q25 with fastp, clone calling with MiXCR) and kept in-frame beta chains. Rows merge per CDR3 protein into single entries with the most common DNA and genes. V and J calls and clone size were set by TCRdb, not the authors. The sample profile shows a few hundred thousand distinct CDR3 sequences; roughly 9% of them were found once. The top ten hold around 7.1% of the sample.

V has 0 bases trimmed and J has 8 bases trimmed; junction bases matching no gene number 8. Taken from cysteine to phenylalanine, the CDR3 has 16 residues. Left in the record is the CDR3 DNA by itself, 48 bases read in frame from the first base. Sequences MRHNA (CDR1) and SNTAGT (CDR2) are obtained from the germline V gene. Only healthy Caucasian donors were included. Three pairs of female monozygotic twins, all aged about 18 to 30 years, made up the twin cohort. Positive isolation kits from Invitrogen were used to isolate CD4+ and CD8+ T cell populations. Beyond this particular receptor, the publication reports: Because the same donors could not be followed over many years, conclusions were based on cross-sectional statistical analysis. Compared with coincidental sharing between unrelated individuals, out-of-frame TCR alpha sequences shared between twins showed an excess of sequences with low generation probability. A weaker excess of twin sharing was found in beta out-of-frame sequences because the signal-to-noise ratio was lowered by fewer shared sequences. Out-of-frame TCR alpha sharing in monozygotic twins was systematically underestimated by recombination models, whereas sharing between unrelated individuals was in agreement with the recombination models. Zero-insertion analyses could be partly confounded by invariant T cells such as MAIT and iNKT, though diverse VJ usage argued against such confounding for most clonotypes. Fewer insertions were carried by abundant cord blood beta clonotypes, a similar but weaker trend appeared in young adult naive repertoires, and no such trend appeared in memory repertoires.

With respect to this clonotype: The antigen it binds to is not known. Base quality data are lacking; no much larger clone is found one base away.

These records were also assigned to another study, of yellow fever vaccine responses in identical twins. As the second publication notes: The authors reported that the T cell response to vaccination in identical twins appeared partly convergent and partly personalized. The study precisely tracked vaccine-responding T cell clones in identical twins.

Sequencing was performed on CD8+ T cells sorted from blood. The chain is assembled from TRBV6-4 and TRBJ2-1, with 9 junctional bases fitting TRBD2. This receptor was taken from a woman younger than 30 in good health. At the DNA level, the sequence is TGTGCCAGCAGTGACTCTCCTAGCGGGGAAACTGATGAGCAGTTCTTC. Its product reads: CASSDSPSGETDEQFF.